This T cell receptor beta chain appears in the sequencing data of a study of identical twins. Germline loops: CDR1 SEHNR, CDR2 FQNEAQ (reference sequence). The CDR3 sequence is 16 residues long. V dropped 5 bases and J dropped 5 bases, with 19 bases sitting between them. With template switching, a universal primer site was added, and the cDNA carried unique molecular identifiers. TCRdb recomputed calls from the 5' RACE reads with MiXCR, one row per CDR3 protein. Found here are some 900,000 distinct CDR3 sequences, roughly an eighth of them singletons; the top ten hold roughly 1.6%. The data were also submitted as part of a second study, on yellow fever vaccine responses in identical twins.

The J gene is TRBJ2-1, the V gene TRBV7-9; tentatively, D is TRBD1 (5 bases). The source is a woman between 18 and 29 years old in good health. What was sequenced was PBMCs. The CDR3 DNA is TGTGCCAGCAGCCAAATAAAGGGGCCTGTAAACAATGAGCAGTTCTTC. Amino acid sequence: CASSQIKGPVNNEQFF.